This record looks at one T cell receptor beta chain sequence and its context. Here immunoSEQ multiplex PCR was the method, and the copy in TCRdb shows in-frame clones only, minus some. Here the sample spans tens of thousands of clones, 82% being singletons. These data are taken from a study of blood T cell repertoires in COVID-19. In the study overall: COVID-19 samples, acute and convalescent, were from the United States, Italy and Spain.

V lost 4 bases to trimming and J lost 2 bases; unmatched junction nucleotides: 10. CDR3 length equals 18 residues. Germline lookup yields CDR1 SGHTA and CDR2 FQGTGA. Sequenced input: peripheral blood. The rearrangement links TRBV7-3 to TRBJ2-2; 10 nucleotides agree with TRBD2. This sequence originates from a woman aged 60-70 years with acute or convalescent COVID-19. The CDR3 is CASSSAVLAGVNTGELFF. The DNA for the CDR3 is TGTGCCAGCAGCTCGGCGGTGCTAGCGGGAGTTAACACCGGGGAGCTGTTTTTT.